This entry features one TCR beta chain sequence. Its antigen is still unknown. No quality values exist for individual bases; no much larger clone is one base distant. Healthy HIV-negative adults with no recently reported acute infections or vaccinations were included as donors. Every donor was a Caucasian adult residing in Nashville, Tennessee, USA. CD4+ T cells were enriched through magnetic negative selection, after which naive cells were positively selected on CD45RA and the remaining negative fraction served as the memory subset. Blood was obtained by leukapheresis, after which PBMCs were separated by Ficoll-Histopaque density gradient centrifugation and cryopreserved in liquid nitrogen vapor phase. Analytical flow cytometry was used to check the purity and quantity of every magnetically sorted T cell population. Genomic DNA was isolated from each sorted fraction and quantified by UV absorbance on a Nanodrop 2000c.

Using the deep immunoSEQ assay, multiplex PCR amplified TCR CDR3 regions from genomic DNA. Extracted genomic DNA from each cell subset was distributed evenly across all wells of several immunoSEQ 96-well plates, and each plate was treated as a replicate. For sorted subsets, roughly 0.2 ug genomic DNA, equal to tens of thousands of T cell genomes, was loaded into each replicate PCR. Purified libraries were quantified with a Qubit 3.0 fluorometer, sized on a Bioanalyzer 2100, and re-quantified with the KAPA Library Quantification kit. Every immunoSEQ 96-well plate was sequenced on a dedicated single-read 150-cycle Illumina NextSeq 550 flow cell. On the authors' methods: The immunoSEQ output contained only junctional sequences without quality scores, so filtering could not match that applied to full-length reads. Sequences were annotated with PyIR, a Python wrapper for IgBLAST v1.9, and V/J genes and CDR3 were assigned using IMGT germline references. Reads with weak V/J assignments (E-value above 1e-6), missing CDR3, stop codons, out-of-frame junctions, or ambiguous translated residues were removed. A V3J clonotype was defined by an identical inferred V gene, J gene, and CDR3 amino acid sequence. Percentage overlap between repertoires was calculated by dividing the number of shared unique clonotypes by the size of the smaller repertoire. Richness of each repertoire was evaluated using RTK rarefaction, the Chao1 estimator, and Recon v2.1 estimates of unobserved clonotypes. Generation probabilities for all TCRbeta clonotypes obtained by the gDNA method from a handful of donors were computed using OLGA. TCRdb took over this immuneACCESS table, retaining in-frame rearrangements with V and J assigned. Such tables are incomplete; in checked studies, under half of the missing clones stem from an unresolved V gene, and the remainder is unexplained. V and J calls and clone size come straight from that table; D and trimming were deduced from the DNA. Counted in this sample were about 2.4 million clones; 90% to 95% of them appeared once. The ten top clones hold 0.36% of the sample.

The sample comes from a study of shared clonotypes between healthy human individuals (TCRdb year 2020). A note on the overall study: Three men and two women, aged 18 to 49 years, made up the cohort. The study deeply sequenced blood TCR repertoires of five healthy adults to estimate repertoire size and the extent of clonotype sharing between individuals. For each donor, CD4 naive and CD4 memory were each given three plates, CD8 naive was given two plates, and CD8 memory was given one plate. Leukapheresis yielded between about 0.85 and 10 billion PBMCs per donor. To increase sequencing depth and limit assay-specific biases, TCR repertoire library preparation and sequencing were carried out by different laboratories using diverse techniques. General study outcomes and caveats: Roughly 5% of naive CD4, 3% to 4% of naive CD8, roughly 2.5% of memory CD4, and about 0.4% of memory CD8 clonotypes were shared across four donors. Naive subsets generally had larger estimated clonotype richness than memory subsets. Based on pairwise subsampling, the degree of clonotype sharing among donors was expected to be affected by sequencing depth. Clonotypes shared by all four sorted-subset donors showed higher generation probabilities than non-shared clonotypes. Because the study included a small number of donors, the genetic and exposure-history diversity represented was limited. Sampling was limited to blood, and TCR repertoires in tissue likely differ from TCR repertoires in blood. Rarefaction of sorted-subset datasets indicated incomplete sequencing despite the large sequencing depth.

Inclusive of the bounding cysteine and phenylalanine, the CDR3 is 14 residues long. This entry keeps only the CDR3 DNA: 42 bases, framed from base 1. The germline V gene (reference sequence) specifies LNHNV as CDR1 and YYDKDF as CDR2. The junction carries 11 bases between V and J, which are trimmed by 1 base and 6 bases respectively. The sample was naive CD4+ T cells from PBMCs. The cell subset or site tag for this specimen amounts to: CD45RA+ positively selected. This sequence was found in a man aged 18 to 29 in good health. Some clones in this sample may be carry-over from other donors' samples. The chain joins TRBV15 to TRBJ2-3; TRBD2 is possibly the D segment (6 matching bases). The CDR3 corresponds to CATSRAGSEDTQYF. The nucleotide sequence is given as TGTGCCACCAGCAGAGCCGGGAGTGAGGATACGCAGTATTTT.